This T cell receptor (beta chain) appears in the sequencing data of a study of cytomegalovirus exposure and HLA in healthy donors. Germline CDR1 SGHVS, CDR2 FQNEAQ. CDR3 length equals 16 residues. Trimming at V came to 4 bases and at J to 8 bases, leaving 9 bases not matched to a gene. Concerning this clone: The antigen remains undetermined.

Donors consisted of healthy bone marrow donors. This PCR relied on a set of 60 Vbeta primers and 13 Jbeta primers. Sequencing was performed with immunoSEQ multiplex PCR; in TCRdb, only in-frame clones are kept and a portion is missing. The sample includes about 180,000 clones, 84% of them seen just once. The study, taken as a whole, reports: When analyzed later, a missense DCLRE1C variant was found to be linked to TCR beta V- and J-gene trimming. Reportedly, diagnosis of cytomegalovirus status by the classifier showed high specificity and sensitivity. Researchers catalogued 160 or so TCR beta chains as cytomegalovirus-associated.

This rearrangement joins TRBV7-8 to TRBJ2-1; TRBD2 matches 12 bases. Sequencing used PBMCs. The source is a young man in good health and CMV-seronegative. The CDR3 here is CASSSRTSGERDEQFF. Written as DNA, the CDR3 is TGTGCCAGCAGCTCCCGGACTAGCGGGGAGCGGGATGAGCAGTTCTTC.